This T cell receptor (beta chain) was identified during a study of naive and memory T cell subsets. The CDR3 totals 14 residues. Germline values: CDR1 SNHLY, CDR2 FYNNEI. V lost 4 bases to trimming and J lost 9 bases, with 16 bases between them. This clonotype was counted a few times. An equimolar mix of two oligonucleotides served as the beta constant-region primer for TRBC1 and TRBC2. TCRdb analysed the UMI-ligation and nested PCR reads with MiXCR anew, one entry per CDR3 protein. The sample has about 90,000 distinct CDR3 sequences, roughly 7% seen once; the top ten hold about 1.6%. The source of this sequence is a human donor in good health. This chain links TRBV2 with TRBJ2-1; possibly TRBD1 or TRBD2 for D (5 bases each). The source material was central memory CD4+ T cells from blood. This CDR3 reads CASSVQRTLGEQFF. As DNA, the CDR3 is TGTGCCAGCAGTGTGCAGCGGACACTGGGTGAGCAGTTCTTC.